These 14 T cell receptor beta chains were sequenced from one sample in a study of shared clonotypes between healthy human individuals. Profiled with immunoSEQ multiplex PCR; TCRdb holds only in-frame clones, not every one. The data show 2,500,000 or so clones, just over 90% seen once. Sequencing was done on a sample of naive CD4+ T cells sorted from blood. Subset reported: CD45RA+ positively selected. Receptors were obtained from a man in his late teens or twenties in good health.

This chain links TRBV4-3 with TRBJ2-1, with D possibly TRBD2 on 7 matching bases. The CDR3 is 19 residues long. V lost 2 bases and J 5 bases, leaving 25 bases between the germline ends. The germline V gene has CDR1 LGHNA and CDR2 YSLEER. CDR3 nucleotide sequence: TGCGCCAGCAGCCAAATTCTAGCGGTATCCCTTGGGGGGCACAATGAGCAGTTCTTC. Encoded protein: CASSQILAVSLGGHNEQFF.

As DNA, the CDR3 is TGTGCCAGCAGCTTAAGAACCTCGACGGACACCTACGAGCAGTACTTC. Translation gives CASSLRTSTDTYEQYF. This chain connects TRBV7-9 to TRBJ2-7, with D perhaps TRBD1 (5 bases). Germline V gene data show CDR1 as SEHNR and CDR2 as FQNEAQ (reference sequence). V gave up 2 bases and J gave up 2 bases, with 16 bases separating them. This CDR3 region has 16 residues.

The chain links TRBV19 to TRBJ1-5, with D maybe TRBD1 (5 bases). The germline CDR1 and CDR2 sequences are LNHDA and SQIVND (reference sequence). V was pared by 7 bases and J by 2 bases, with 36 bases between. This CDR3 comprises 22 residues. The chain's CDR3 is CASNPIAGRGFGGRIGNQPQHF. CDR3 coding DNA: TGTGCCAGTAACCCTATTGCGGGGAGAGGTTTCGGGGGAAGGATCGGCAATCAGCCCCAGCATTTT.

This clone has a single count. The chain has TRBV27 and TRBJ2-5; no clear D. The CDR3 consists of 10 residues. Germline values: CDR1 MNHEY, CDR2 SMNVEV (reference sequence). Trimming removed 8 bases at V and 5 bases at J, with 6 bases between. DNA of the CDR3: TGTGCCAGCGGTGGGGAGACCCAGTACTTC. Protein product: CASGGETQYF.

This clone was counted a single time. The V and J genes are TRBV7-2 and TRBJ2-1; D not certain. The CDR3 is 12 amino acids. Trimming left V 7 bases short and J 6 bases short, with 10 bases between. In germline, CDR1 is SGHTA, CDR2 FQGNSA. In nucleotides, the CDR3 is TGTGCCAGCACTCTAACCCCCAATGAGCAGTTCTTC. Protein sequence: CASTLTPNEQFF.

This clone turned up a few times. This CDR3 is also generated by other DNA sequences in the sample. The chain joins TRBV2 to TRBJ2-2; D gene ambiguous. This CDR3 region has 13 residues. Germline CDR1 SNHLY, CDR2 FYNNEI. Deletions cut 0 bases from V and 4 bases from J, with 3 bases between. In nucleotides, the CDR3 is TGTGCCAGCAGTGAAGCAGGCACCGGGGAGCTGTTTTTT. It codes for CASSEAGTGELFF.

The chain is built from TRBV7-9 and TRBJ2-3, with 12 positions matching TRBD2. Germline lookup yields CDR1 SEHNR and CDR2 FQNEAQ (reference sequence). Losses at the gene ends were 1 base for V and 5 bases for J; bases not matched to a gene: 7. The CDR3 contains 17 residues. DNA for the CDR3: TGTGCCAGCAGCTTAGGCCGACTAGCGGGAGATAAAGATACGCAGTATTTT. Protein product: CASSLGRLAGDKDTQYF.

This clone has more than one count but fewer than ten. V and J are TRBV30 and TRBJ1-1; D ambiguous. Germline-derived CDR1 and CDR2 are GTSNPN and SVGIG (reference sequence). Trimming left V 2 bases short and J 0 bases short, with 10 bases between. This CDR3 is built from 14 residues. The CDR3, as DNA: TGTGCCTGGAGTCGGACGGCCATGAACACTGAAGCTTTCTTT. Its translation is CAWSRTAMNTEAFF.

The table lists this clone with a few counts. The chain combines TRBV19 with TRBJ1-2; D call uncertain. The ends were cut back, 4 bases at V and 8 bases at J, with 11 bases in the middle. In germline, CDR1 is LNHDA, CDR2 SQIVND (reference sequence). CDR3 length: 12 residues. The CDR3: CASSNRREGYTF. The CDR3 nucleotides read TGTGCCAGTAGTAATCGGAGGGAGGGCTACACCTTC.

The genes are TRBV18 and TRBJ1-1; the match to TRBD1 covers 8 bases. Germline CDR1 and CDR2: KGHSH and LQKENI. J was trimmed by 2 bases and V by 2 bases; bases with no gene match: 7. CDR3 length: 16 residues. CDR3 sequence reads: CASSPWTGLVNTEAFF. CDR3 DNA: TGTGCCAGCTCACCATGGACAGGGCTGGTTAACACTGAAGCTTTCTTT.

This rearrangement joins TRBV5-6 to TRBJ2-2; 8 nucleotides agree with TRBD1. V was pared by 4 bases and J by 0 bases, with 5 bases of the junction left unmatched. The CDR3 spans 16 residues. In germline, CDR1 is SGHDT, CDR2 YYEEEE. CDR3 amino acids: CASSGDRFANTGELFF. The CDR3 DNA is TGTGCCAGCAGCGGGGACAGGTTCGCGAACACCGGGGAGCTGTTTTTT.

The V and J genes are TRBV5-5 and TRBJ2-2; weak D call: TRBD1 (5 bases). This CDR3 is built from 16 residues. Germline V CDR1 and CDR2: SGHKS, YYEKEE (reference sequence). V shed 0 bases and J shed 3 bases, with 12 bases lying between them. Here the CDR3 DNA reads TGTGCCAGCAGCTTGGGGGGCCACGATTACACCGGGGAGCTGTTTTTT. The encoded protein is CASSLGGHDYTGELFF.

The chain links TRBV18 to TRBJ2-7; D ambiguous. The germline gives CDR1 KGHSH, CDR2 LQKENI. The CDR3 extends over 13 amino acids. V was shortened by 3 bases and J by 6 bases, with 12 bases between the two germline ends. DNA of the CDR3: TGTGCCAGCTCACCTTACACGGAAGGCGAGCAGTACTTC. It codes for CASSPYTEGEQYF.

The V call is TRBV2, the J call TRBJ2-2; D is possibly TRBD1 (6 bases). Germline CDR1 reads SNHLY; CDR2 reads FYNNEI. V lost 7 bases to trimming and J lost 0 bases, with 12 bases between them. The CDR3 extends over 15 amino acids. The CDR3 DNA follows: TGTGCCAGCACACAGGGACCCCCGAACACCGGGGAGCTGTTTTTT. Encoded protein: CASTQGPPNTGELFF.